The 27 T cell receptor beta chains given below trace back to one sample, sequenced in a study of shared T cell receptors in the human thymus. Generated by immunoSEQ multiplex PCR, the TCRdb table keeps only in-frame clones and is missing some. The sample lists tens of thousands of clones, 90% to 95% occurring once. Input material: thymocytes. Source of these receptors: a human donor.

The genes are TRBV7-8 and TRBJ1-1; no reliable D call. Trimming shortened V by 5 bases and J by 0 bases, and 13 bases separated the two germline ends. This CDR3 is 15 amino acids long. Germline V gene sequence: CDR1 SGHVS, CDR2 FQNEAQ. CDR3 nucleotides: TGTGCCAGCAGCCGACCGCCTTGGATGAACACTGAAGCTTTCTTT. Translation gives CASSRPPWMNTEAFF. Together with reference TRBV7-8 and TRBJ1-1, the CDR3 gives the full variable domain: GAGVSQSPRYKVAKRGQDVALRCDPISGHVSLFWYQQALGQGPEFLTYFQNEAQLDKSGLPSDRFFAERPEGSVSTLKIQRTQQEDSAVYLCASSRPPWMNTEAFFGQGTRLTVV.

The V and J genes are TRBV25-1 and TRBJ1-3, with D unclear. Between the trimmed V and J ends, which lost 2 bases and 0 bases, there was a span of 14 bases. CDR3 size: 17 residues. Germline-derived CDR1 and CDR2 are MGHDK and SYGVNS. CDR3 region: CASSEGPDVGSGNTIYF. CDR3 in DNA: TGTGCCAGCAGTGAAGGGCCGGACGTCGGCTCTGGAAACACCATATATTTT.

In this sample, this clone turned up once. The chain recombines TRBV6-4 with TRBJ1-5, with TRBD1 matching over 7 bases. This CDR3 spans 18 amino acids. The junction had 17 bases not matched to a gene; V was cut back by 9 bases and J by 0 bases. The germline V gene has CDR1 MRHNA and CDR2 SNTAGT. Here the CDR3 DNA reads TGTGCCAGAGAAGGGGGCTGGGGGGCAACCCCTAGCAATCAGCCCCAGCATTTT. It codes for CAREGGWGATPSNQPQHF.

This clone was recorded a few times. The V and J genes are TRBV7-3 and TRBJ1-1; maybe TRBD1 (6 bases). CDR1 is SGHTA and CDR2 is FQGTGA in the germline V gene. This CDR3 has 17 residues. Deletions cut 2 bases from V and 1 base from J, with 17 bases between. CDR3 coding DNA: TGTGCCAGCAGCTTAGCAGGGGTCTACCCGGGGAACACTGAAGCTTTCTTT. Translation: CASSLAGVYPGNTEAFF.

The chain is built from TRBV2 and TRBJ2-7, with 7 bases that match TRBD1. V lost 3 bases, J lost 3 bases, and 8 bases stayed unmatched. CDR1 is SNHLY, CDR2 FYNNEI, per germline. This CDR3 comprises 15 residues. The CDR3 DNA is TGTGCCAGCAGTGAGATGGGACAGCAGTTCTACGAGCAGTACTTC. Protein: CASSEMGQQFYEQYF.

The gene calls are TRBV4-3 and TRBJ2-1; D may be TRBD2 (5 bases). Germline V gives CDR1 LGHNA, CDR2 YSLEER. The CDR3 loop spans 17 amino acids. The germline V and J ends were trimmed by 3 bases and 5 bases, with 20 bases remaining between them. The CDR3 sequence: CASSQLPAPGRDNEQFF. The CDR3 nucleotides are TGCGCCAGCAGCCAGCTACCCGCCCCGGGGAGAGACAATGAGCAGTTCTTC.

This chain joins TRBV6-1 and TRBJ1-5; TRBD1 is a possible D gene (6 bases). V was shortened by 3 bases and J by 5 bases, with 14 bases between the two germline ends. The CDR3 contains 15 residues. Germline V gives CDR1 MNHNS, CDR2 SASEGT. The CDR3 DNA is TGTGCCAGCAGTGACCCGAGGGGGGTTGATCAGCCCCAGCATTTT. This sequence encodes CASSDPRGVDQPQHF.

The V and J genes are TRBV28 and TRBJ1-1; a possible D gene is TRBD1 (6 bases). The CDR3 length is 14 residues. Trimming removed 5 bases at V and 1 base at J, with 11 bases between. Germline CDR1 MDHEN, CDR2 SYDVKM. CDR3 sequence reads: CASSPQGPNTEAFF. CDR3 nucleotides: TGTGCCAGCAGTCCCCAGGGGCCGAACACTGAAGCTTTCTTT.

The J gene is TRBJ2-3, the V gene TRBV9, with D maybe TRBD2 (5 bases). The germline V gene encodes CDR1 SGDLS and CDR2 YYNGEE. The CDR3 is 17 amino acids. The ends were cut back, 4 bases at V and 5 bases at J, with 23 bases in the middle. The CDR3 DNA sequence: TGTGCCAGCAGCCCGGGCCGACGGGATGGGTCTGTAGATACGCAGTATTTT. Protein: CASSPGRRDGSVDTQYF.

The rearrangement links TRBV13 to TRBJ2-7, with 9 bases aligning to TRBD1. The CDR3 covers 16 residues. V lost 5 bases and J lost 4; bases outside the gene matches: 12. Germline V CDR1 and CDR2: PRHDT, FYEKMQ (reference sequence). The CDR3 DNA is TGTGCCAGCAGCCGTATCCGGGACAGGGACGTTTACGAGCAGTACTTC. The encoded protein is CASSRIRDRDVYEQYF.

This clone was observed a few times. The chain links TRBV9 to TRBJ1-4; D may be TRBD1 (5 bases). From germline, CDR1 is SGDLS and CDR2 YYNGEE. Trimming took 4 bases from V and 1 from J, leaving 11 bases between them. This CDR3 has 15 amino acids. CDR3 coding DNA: TGTGCCAGCAGCCCTAGCGGGGGAACTAATGAAAAACTGTTTTTT. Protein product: CASSPSGGTNEKLFF.

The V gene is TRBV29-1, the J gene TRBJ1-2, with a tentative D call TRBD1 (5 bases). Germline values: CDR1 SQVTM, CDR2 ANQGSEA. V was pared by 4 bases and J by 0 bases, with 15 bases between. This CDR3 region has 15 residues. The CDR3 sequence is CSVVPRDWSNYGYTF. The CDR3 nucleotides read TGCAGCGTTGTGCCCCGGGACTGGTCTAACTATGGCTACACCTTC.

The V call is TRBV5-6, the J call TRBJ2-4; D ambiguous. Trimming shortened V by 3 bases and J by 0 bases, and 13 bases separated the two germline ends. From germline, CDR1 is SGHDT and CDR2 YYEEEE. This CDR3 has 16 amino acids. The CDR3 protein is CASSSDVGLAKNIQYF. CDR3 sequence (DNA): TGTGCCAGCAGCTCGGACGTGGGCCTAGCCAAAAACATTCAGTACTTC. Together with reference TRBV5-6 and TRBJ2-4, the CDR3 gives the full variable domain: DAGVTQSPTHLIKTRGQQVTLRCSPKSGHDTVSWYQQALGQGPQFIFQYYEEEERQRGNFPDRFSGHQFPNYSSELNVNALLLGDSALYLCASSSDVGLAKNIQYFGAGTRLSVL.

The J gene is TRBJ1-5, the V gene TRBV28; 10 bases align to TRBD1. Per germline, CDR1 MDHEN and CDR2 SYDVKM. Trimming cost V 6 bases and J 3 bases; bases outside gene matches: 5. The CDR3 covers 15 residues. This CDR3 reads CASSGQGVHNQPQHF. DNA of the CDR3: TGTGCCAGCAGCGGACAGGGGGTACACAATCAGCCCCAGCATTTT.

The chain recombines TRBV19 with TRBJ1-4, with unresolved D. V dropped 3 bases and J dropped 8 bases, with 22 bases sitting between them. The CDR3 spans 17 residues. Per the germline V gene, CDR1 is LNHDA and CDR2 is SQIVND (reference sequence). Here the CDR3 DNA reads TGTGCCAGTAGTATCCCCCCCCGACGCTCTGGTTCGGAAAAACTGTTTTTT. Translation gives CASSIPPRRSGSEKLFF.

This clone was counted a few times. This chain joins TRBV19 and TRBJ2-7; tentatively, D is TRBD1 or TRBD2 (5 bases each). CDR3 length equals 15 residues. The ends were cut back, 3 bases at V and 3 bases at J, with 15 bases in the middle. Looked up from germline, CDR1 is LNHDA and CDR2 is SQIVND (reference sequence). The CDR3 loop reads CASSIREAGSYEQYF. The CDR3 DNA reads TGTGCCAGTAGTATCCGTGAGGCAGGGAGCTACGAGCAGTACTTC.

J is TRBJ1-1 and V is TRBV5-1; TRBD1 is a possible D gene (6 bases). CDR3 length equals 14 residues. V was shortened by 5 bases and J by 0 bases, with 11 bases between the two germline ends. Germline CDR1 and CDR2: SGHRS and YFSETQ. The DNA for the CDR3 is TGCGCCAGCAGTTTTCAGGGGATGAACACTGAAGCTTTCTTT. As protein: CASSFQGMNTEAFF.

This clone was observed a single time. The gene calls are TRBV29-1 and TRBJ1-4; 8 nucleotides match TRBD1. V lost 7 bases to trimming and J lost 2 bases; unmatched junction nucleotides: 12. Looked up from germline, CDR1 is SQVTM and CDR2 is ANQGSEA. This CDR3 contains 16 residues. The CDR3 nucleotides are TGCAGCGCAACACAGGGGGGCCACACCACTAATGAAAAACTGTTTTTT. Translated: CSATQGGHTTNEKLFF.

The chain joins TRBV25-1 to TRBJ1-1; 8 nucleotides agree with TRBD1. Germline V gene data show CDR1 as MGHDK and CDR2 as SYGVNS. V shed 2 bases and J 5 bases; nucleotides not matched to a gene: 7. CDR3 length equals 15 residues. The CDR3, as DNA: TGTGCCAGCAGTGAAACAGGGGGTGGATGGACTGAAGCTTTCTTT. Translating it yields CASSETGGGWTEAFF.

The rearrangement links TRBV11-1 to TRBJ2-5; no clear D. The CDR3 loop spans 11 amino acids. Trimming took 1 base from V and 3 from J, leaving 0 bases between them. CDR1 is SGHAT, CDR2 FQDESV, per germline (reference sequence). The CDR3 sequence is CASSLEETQYF. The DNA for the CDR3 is TGTGCCAGCAGCTTAGAAGAGACCCAGTACTTC.

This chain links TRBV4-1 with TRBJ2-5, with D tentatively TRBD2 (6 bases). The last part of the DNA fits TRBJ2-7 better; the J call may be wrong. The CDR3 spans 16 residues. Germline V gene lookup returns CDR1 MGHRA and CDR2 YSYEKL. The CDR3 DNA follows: TGCGCCAGCAGCCAAGGGAGGGGATTATCTACCTACGAGCAGTACTTC. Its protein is CASSQGRGLSTYEQYF.

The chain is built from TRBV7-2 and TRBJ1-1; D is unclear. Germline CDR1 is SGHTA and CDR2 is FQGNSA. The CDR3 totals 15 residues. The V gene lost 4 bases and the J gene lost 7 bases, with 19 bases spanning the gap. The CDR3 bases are TGTGCCAGCAGCTCCCTCGGTAGTGCGCCAGGTGAAGCTTTCTTT. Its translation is CASSSLGSAPGEAFF.

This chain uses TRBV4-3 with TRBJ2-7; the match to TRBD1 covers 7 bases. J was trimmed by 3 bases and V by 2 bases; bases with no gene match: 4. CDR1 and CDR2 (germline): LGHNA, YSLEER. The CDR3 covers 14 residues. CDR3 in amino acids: CASSQRQGYYEQYF. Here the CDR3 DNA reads TGCGCCAGCAGCCAACGACAGGGTTACTACGAGCAGTACTTC.

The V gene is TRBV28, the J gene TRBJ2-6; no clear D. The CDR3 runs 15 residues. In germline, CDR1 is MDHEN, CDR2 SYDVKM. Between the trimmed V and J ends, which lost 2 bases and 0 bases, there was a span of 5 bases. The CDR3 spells CASSLRSSGANVLTF. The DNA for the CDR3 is TGTGCCAGCAGTTTACGCAGCTCTGGGGCCAACGTCCTGACTTTC.

For the CDR3, the DNA is TGTGCCAGTAGTATTGGCCCACGACAGGGGGCTATAGGACTAGCGGGGGGTTCCCCGGACGAGCAGTACTTC. Translating gives CASSIGPRQGAIGLAGGSPDEQYF. This sequence joins TRBV19 and TRBJ2-7, with 14 bases fitting TRBD2. V was clipped by 3 bases and J by 5 bases; unmatched bases: 30. The CDR3 is 24 residues long. Germline CDR1 is LNHDA and CDR2 is SQIVND (reference sequence).

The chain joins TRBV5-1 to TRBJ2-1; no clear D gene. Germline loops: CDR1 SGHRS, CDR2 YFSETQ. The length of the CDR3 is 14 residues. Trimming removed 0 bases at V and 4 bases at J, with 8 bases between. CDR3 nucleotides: TGCGCCAGCAGCTTGGGGAGCCCTTACAATGAGCAGTTCTTC. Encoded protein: CASSLGSPYNEQFF.

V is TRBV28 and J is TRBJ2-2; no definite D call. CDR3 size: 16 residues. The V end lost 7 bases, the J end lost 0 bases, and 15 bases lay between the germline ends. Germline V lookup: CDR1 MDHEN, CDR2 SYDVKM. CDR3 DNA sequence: TGTGCCAGCACCCTGACGGTGGCAGCGAACACCGGGGAGCTGTTTTTT. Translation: CASTLTVAANTGELFF.